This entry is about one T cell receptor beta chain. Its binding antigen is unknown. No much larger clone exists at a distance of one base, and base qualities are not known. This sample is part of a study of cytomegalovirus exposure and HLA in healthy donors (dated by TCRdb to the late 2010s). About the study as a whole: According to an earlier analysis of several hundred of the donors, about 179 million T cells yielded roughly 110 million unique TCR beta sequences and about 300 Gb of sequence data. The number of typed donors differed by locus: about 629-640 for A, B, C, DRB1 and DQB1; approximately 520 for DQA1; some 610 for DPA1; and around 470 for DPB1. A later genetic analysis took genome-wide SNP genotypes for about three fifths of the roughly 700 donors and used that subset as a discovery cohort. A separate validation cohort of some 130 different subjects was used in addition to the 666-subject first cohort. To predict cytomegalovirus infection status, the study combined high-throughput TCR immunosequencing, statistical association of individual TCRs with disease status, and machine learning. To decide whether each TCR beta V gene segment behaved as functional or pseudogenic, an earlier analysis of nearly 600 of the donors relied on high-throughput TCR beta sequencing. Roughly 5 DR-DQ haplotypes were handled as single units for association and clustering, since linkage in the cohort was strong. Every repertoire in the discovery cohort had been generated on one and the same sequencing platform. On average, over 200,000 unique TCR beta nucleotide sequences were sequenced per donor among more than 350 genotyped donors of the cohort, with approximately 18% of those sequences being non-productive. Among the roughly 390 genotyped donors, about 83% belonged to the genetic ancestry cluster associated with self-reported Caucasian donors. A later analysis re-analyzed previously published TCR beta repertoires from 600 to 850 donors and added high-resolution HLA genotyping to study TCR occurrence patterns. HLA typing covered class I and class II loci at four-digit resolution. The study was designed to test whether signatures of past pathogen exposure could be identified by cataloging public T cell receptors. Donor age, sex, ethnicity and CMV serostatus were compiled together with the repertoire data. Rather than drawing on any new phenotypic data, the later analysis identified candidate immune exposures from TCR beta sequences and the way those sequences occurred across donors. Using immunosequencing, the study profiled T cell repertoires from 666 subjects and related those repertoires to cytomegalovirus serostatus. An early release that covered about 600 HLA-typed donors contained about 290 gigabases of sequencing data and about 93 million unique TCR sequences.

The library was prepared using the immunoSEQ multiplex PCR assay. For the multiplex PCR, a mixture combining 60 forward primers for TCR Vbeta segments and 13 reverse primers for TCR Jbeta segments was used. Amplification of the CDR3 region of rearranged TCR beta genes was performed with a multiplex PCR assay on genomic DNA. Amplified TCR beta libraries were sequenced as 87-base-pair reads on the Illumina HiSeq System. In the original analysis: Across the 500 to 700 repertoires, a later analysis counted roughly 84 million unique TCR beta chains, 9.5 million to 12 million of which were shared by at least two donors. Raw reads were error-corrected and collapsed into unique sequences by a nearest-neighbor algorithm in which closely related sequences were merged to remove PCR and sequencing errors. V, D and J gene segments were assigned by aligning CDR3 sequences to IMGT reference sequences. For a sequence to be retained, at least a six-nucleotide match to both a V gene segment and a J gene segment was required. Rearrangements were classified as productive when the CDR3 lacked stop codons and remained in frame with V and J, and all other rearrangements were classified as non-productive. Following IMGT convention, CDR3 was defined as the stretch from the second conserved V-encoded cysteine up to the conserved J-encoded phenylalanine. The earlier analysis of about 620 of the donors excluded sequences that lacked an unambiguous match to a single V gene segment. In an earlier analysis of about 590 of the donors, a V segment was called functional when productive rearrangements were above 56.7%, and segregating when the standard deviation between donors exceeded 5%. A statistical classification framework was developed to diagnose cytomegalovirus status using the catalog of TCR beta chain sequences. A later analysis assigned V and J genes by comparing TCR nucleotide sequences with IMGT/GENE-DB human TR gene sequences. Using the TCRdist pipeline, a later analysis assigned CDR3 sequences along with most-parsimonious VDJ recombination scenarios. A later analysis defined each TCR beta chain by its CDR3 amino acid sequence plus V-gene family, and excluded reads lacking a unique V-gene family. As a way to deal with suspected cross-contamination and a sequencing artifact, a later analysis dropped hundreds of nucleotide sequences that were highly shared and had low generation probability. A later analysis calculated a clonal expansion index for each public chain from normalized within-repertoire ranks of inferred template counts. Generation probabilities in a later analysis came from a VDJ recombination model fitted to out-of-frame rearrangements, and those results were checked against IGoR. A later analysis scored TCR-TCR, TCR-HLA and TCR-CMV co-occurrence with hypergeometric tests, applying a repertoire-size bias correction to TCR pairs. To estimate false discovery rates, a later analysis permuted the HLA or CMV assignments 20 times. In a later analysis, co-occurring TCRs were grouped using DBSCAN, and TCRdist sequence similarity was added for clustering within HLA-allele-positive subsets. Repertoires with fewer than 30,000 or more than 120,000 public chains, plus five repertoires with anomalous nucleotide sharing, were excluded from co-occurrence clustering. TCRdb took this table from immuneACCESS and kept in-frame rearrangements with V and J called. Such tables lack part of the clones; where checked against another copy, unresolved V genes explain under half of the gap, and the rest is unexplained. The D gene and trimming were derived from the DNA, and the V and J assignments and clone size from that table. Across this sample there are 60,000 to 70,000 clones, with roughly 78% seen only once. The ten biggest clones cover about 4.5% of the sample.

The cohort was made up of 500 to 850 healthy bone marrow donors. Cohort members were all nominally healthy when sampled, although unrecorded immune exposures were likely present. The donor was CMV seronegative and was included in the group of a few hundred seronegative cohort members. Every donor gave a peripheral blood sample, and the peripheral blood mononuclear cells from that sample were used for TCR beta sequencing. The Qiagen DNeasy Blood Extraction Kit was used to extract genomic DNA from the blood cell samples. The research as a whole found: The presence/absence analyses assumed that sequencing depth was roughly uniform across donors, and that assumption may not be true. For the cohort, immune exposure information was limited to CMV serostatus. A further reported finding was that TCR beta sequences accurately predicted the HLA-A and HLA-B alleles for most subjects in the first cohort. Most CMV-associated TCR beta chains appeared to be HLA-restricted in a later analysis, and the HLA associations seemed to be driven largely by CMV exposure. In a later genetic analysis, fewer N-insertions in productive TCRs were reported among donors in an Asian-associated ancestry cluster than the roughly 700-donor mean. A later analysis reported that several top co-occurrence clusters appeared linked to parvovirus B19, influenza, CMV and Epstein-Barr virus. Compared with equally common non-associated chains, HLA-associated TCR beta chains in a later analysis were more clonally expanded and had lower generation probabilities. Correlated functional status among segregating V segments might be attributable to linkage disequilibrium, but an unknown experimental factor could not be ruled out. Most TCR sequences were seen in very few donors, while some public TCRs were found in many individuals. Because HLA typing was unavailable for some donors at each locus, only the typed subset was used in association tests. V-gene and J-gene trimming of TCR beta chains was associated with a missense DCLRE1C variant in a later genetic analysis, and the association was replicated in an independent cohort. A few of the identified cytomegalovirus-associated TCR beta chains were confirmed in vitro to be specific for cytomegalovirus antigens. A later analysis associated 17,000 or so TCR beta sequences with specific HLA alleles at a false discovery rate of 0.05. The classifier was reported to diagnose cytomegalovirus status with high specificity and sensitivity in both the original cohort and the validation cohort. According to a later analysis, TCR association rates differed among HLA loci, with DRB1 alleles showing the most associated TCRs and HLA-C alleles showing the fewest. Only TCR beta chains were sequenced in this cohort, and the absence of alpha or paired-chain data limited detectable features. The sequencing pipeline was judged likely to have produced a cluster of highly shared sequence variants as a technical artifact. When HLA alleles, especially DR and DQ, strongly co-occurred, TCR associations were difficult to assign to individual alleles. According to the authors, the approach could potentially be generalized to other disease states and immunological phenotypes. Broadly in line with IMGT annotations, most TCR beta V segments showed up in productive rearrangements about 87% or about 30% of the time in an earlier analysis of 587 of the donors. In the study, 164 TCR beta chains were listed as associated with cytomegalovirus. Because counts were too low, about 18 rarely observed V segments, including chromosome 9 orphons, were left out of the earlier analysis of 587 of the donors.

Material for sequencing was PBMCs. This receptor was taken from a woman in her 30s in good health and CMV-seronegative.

CDR3 protein: CSVVDHRGPLYGYTF. The nucleotides are TGCAGCGTTGTCGATCACAGGGGACCCCTCTATGGCTACACCTTC. The chain joins TRBV29-1 to TRBJ1-2, and TRBD1 matches 7 of the central bases. From the germline V gene, CDR1 is SQVTM and CDR2 is ANQGSEA. V ends up 4 bases short and J 4 bases short, with an unmatched junction base count of 12. The CDR3, cysteine through phenylalanine, is 15 amino acids long. Just the 45-base CDR3 DNA is kept, in frame starting at base 1.